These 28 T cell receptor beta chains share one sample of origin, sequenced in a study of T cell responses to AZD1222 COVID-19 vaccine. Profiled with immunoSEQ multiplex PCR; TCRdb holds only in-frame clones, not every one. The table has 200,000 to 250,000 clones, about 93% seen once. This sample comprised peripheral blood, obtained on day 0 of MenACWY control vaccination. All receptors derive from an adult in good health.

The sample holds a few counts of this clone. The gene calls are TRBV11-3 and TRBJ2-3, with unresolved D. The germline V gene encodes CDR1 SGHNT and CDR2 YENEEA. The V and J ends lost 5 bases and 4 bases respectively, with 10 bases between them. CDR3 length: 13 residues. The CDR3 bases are TGTGCCAGCAGCCCCCGAGGCGCAGATACGCAGTATTTT. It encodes CASSPRGADTQYF.

The CDR3 DNA reads TGTGCCTGGAGGGGACTAGCGGGGGTTACCGGGGAGCTGTTTTTT. Amino acid sequence: CAWRGLAGVTGELFF. This chain uses TRBV30 with TRBJ2-2, with TRBD2 matching 14 bases. This CDR3 is built from 15 residues. Germline assignment: CDR1 GTSNPN and CDR2 SVGIG (reference sequence). The V segment lost 3 bases and the J segment 5 bases; nucleotides outside the gene matches: 2.

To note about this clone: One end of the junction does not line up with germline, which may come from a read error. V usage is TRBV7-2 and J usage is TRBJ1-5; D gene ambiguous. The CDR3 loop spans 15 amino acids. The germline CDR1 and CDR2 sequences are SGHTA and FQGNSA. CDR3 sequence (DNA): TGTGCCAGCAGCCTAGCGCTGGGTAGCAATCAGCCCCAGCATTTT. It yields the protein CASSLALGSNQPQHF.

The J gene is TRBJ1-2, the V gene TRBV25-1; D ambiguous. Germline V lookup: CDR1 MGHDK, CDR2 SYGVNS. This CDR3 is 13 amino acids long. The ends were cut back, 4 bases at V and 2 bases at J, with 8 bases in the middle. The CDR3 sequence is CASSVEGNYGYTF. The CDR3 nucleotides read TGTGCCAGCAGTGTTGAAGGGAACTATGGCTACACCTTC.

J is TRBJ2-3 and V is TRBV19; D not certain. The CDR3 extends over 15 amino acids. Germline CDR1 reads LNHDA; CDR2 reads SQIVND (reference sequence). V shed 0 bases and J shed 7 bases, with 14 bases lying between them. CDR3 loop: CASSIELGWKNTQYF. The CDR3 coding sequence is TGTGCCAGTAGTATAGAGCTTGGGTGGAAGAATACGCAGTATTTT.

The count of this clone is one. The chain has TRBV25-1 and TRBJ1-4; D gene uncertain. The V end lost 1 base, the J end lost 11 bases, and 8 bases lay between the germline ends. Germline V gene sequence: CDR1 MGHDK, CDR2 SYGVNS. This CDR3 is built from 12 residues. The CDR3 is CASSEWERKLFF. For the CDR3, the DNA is TGTGCCAGCAGTGAATGGGAGCGGAAACTGTTTTTT.

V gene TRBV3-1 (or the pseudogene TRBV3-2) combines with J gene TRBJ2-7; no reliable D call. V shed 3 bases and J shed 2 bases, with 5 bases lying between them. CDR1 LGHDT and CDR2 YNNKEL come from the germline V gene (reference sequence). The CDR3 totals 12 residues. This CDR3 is CASSHRPYEQYF. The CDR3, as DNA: TGTGCCAGCAGCCACCGACCCTACGAGCAGTACTTC.

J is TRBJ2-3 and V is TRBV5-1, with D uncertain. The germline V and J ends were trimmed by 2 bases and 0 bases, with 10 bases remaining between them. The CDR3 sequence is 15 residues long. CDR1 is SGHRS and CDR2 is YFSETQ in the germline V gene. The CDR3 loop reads CASSFDRRSTDTQYF. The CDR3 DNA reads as TGCGCCAGCAGCTTTGACCGGCGAAGCACAGATACGCAGTATTTT.

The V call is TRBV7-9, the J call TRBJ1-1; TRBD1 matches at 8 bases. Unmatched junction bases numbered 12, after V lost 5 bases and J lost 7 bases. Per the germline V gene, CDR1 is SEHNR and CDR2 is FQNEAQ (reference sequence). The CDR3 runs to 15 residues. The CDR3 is CASSPRDRLGLEAFF. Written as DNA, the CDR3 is TGTGCCAGCAGCCCCCGGGACAGGCTAGGGCTTGAAGCTTTCTTT.

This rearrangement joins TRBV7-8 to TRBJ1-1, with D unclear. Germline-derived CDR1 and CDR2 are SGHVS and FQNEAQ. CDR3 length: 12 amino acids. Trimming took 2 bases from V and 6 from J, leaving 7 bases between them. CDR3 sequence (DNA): TGTGCCAGCAGCTTAAGGAGATCTGAAGCTTTCTTT. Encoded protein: CASSLRRSEAFF.

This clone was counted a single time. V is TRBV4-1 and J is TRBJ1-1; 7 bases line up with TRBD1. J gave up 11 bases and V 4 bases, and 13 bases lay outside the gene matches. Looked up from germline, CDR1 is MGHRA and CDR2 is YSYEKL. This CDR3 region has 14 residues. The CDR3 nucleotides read TGCGCCAGCAGCCCCAACTTAGGACAGGCGGCGGCTTTCTTT. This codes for CASSPNLGQAAAFF.

CDR3: CASSDISYGYTF. Here the CDR3 DNA reads TGTGCCAGCAGCGACATATCCTATGGCTACACCTTC. The chain has TRBV3-1 (or the pseudogene TRBV3-2) and TRBJ1-2; no firm D call. The V and J ends lost 5 bases and 4 bases respectively, with 8 bases between them. The CDR3 is 12 residues long. Germline CDR1 LGHDT, CDR2 YNNKEL (reference sequence).

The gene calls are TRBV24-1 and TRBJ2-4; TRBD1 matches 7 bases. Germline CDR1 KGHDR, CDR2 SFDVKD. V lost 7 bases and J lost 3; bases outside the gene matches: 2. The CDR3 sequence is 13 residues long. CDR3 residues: CATSRDSKNIQYF. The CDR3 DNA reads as TGTGCCACCAGCAGGGACAGCAAAAACATTCAGTACTTC.

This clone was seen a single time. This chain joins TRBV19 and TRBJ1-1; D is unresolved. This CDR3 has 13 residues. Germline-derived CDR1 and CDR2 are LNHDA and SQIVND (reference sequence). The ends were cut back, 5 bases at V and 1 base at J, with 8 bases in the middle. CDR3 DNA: TGTGCCAGTAGTTCGCACAAGAACACTGAAGCTTTCTTT. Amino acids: CASSSHKNTEAFF.

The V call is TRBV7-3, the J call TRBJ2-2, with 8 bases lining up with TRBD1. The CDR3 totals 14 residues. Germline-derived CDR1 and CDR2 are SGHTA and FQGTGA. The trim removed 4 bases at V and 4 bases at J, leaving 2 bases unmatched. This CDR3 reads CASSWTGSTGELFF. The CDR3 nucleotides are TGTGCCAGCAGCTGGACAGGGAGCACCGGGGAGCTGTTTTTT.

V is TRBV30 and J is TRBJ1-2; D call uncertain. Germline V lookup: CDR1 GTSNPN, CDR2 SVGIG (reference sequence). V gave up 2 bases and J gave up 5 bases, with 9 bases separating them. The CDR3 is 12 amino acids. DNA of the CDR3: TGTGCCTGGAGTAGCTTTGATTATGGCTACACCTTC. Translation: CAWSSFDYGYTF. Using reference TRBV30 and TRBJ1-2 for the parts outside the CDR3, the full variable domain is SQTIHQWPATLVQPVGSPLSLECTVEGTSNPNLYWYRQAAGRGLQLLFYSVGIGQISSEVPQNLSASRPQDRQFILSSKKLLLSDSGFYLCAWSSFDYGYTFGSGTRLTVV.

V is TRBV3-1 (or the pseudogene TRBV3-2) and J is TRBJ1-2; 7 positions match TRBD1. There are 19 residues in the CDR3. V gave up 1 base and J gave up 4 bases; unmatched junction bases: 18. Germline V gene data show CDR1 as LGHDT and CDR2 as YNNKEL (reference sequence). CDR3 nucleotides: TGTGCCAGCAGCCAAGCTGGAGGGGGCGGCCCGATTTCGCTCTATGGCTACACCTTC. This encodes CASSQAGGGGPISLYGYTF.

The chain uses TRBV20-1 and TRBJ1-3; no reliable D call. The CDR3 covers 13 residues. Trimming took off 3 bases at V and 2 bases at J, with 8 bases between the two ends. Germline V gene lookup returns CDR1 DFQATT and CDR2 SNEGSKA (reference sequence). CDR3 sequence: CSASFLAGNTIYF. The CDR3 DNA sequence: TGCAGTGCTAGTTTTCTGGCTGGAAACACCATATATTTT.

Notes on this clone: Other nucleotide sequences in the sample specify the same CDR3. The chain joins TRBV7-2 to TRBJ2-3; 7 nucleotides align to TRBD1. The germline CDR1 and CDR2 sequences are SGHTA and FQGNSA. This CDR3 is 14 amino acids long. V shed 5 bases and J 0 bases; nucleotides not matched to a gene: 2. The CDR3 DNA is TGTGCCAGCAGCCAACAGGGGAGCACAGATACGCAGTATTTT. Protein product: CASSQQGSTDTQYF.

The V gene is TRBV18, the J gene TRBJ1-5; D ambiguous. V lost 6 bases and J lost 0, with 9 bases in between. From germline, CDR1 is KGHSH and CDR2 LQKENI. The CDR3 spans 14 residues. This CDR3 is CASSPEDSNQPQHF. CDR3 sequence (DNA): TGTGCCAGCTCCCCGGAGGATAGCAATCAGCCCCAGCATTTT.

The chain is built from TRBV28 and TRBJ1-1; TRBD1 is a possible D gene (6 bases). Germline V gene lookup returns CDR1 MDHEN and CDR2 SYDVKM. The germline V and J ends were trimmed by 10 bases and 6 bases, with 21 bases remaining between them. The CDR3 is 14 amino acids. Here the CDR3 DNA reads TGTGCCACCCTCGCCGAACAGGGAACCGCTGAAGCTTTCTTT. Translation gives CATLAEQGTAEAFF.

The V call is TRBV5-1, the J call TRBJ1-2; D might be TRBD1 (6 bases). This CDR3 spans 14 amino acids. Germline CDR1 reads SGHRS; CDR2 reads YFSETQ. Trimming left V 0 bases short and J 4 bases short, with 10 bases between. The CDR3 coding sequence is TGCGCCAGCAGCTTGGGGACAGCGACCTATGGCTACACCTTC. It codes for CASSLGTATYGYTF.

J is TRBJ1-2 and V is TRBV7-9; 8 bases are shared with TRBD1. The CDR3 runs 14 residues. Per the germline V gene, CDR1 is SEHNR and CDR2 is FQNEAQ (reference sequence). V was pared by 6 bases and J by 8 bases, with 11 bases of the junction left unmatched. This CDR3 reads CASRHYRGLRGYTF. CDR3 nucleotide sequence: TGTGCCAGCAGGCATTACAGGGGGTTGAGGGGCTACACCTTC. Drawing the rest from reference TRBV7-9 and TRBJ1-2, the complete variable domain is DTGVSQNPRHKITKRGQNVTFRCDPISEHNRLYWYRQTLGQGPEFLTYFQNEAQLEKSRLLSDRFSAERPKGSFSTLEIQRTEQGDSAMYLCASRHYRGLRGYTFGSGTRLTVV.

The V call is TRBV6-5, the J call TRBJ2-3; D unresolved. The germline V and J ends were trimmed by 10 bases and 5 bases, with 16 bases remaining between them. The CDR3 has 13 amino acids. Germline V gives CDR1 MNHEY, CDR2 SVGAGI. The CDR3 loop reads CATAYLGKDTQYF. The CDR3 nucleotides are TGTGCCACCGCCTATTTGGGTAAAGATACGCAGTATTTT.

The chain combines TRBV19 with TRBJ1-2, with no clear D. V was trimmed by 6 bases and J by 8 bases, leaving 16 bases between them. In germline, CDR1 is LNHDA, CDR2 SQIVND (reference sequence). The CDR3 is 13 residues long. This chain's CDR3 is CASSGYGRYGYTF. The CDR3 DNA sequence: TGTGCCAGTAGCGGGTACGGCCGCTACGGCTACACCTTC.

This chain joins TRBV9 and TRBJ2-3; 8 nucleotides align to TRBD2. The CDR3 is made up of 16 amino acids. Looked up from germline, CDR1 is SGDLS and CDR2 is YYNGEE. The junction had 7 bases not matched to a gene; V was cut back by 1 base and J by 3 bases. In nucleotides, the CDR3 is TGTGCCAGCAGCGTAATAGGGGGGACTAGGACAGATACGCAGTATTTT. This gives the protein CASSVIGGTRTDTQYF.

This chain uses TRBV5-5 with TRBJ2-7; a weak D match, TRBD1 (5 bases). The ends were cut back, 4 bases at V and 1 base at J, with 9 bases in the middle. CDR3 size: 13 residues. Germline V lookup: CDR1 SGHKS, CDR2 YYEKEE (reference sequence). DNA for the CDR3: TGTGCCAGCAGCCTACAGGTGTCCTACGAGCAGTACTTC. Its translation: CASSLQVSYEQYF.

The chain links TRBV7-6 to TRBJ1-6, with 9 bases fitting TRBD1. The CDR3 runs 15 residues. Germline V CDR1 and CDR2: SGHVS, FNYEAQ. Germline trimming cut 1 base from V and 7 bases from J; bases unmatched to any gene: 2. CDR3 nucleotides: TGTGCCAGCAGCTTAGTAGGGACAGGGAATTCACCCCTCCACTTT. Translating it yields CASSLVGTGNSPLHF.